This TCR beta chain was obtained from a study of T cell repertoires in cytomegalovirus infection. At the level of the study: Based on public TCR beta signatures, there were indications of CMV infection and of a matching HLA type. Whole-study findings and limits: CMV carriers with the relevant HLA were identified by cumulative public TCR beta family frequency. The ex vivo response was dominated by HLA-C-restricted CMV-specific TCR beta clonotypes.

The germline gives CDR1 LGHNA, CDR2 YSLEER. Trimming shortened V by 3 bases and J by 9 bases, and 15 bases separated the two germline ends. The CDR3 runs to 15 residues. TCRdb fed the reads into MiXCR, producing one record per CDR3 protein. The sample includes 100,000 to 150,000 distinct CDR3 sequences, approximately 30% of them seen just once. Note on this clonotype: The antigen is undetermined.

The sample here was CD8+ T cells from cultured PBMCs, taken from culture after CMV antigen stimulation. The TCR originated in a human donor in good health (CMV status not recorded). Some clones in this sample may be carry-over from other donors' samples. The chain has TRBV4-3 and TRBJ1-6, with D hard to call. This chain's CDR3 is CASSQATESFSPLHF. The CDR3 DNA reads as TGCGCCAGCAGCCAGGCTACAGAGAGCTTTTCACCCCTCCACTTT.